This record looks at one T cell receptor (beta chain) sequence and its context. Trimming pared 4 bases from V and 11 bases from J, leaving 14 bases between. The CDR3 covers 12 residues. The germline V gene encodes CDR1 KGHSH and CDR2 LQKENI. The data originate from a study of blood T cell repertoires in COVID-19. Study-wide context: Acute-phase and convalescent COVID-19 samples originated in the United States, Italy and Spain. PBMCs, B-cell-depleted T cells, or T cells provided the cDNA or gDNA that made up the material.

Original analysis: Quantification of nucleated cells was approximated via reference gene primer amplification. Profiled with immunoSEQ multiplex PCR; TCRdb holds only in-frame clones, not every one. The DNA was the basis for D and trimming; V, J and clone size are from that table. The sample carries about 330,000 clones, around nine tenths recorded once. The chain is built from TRBV18 and TRBJ1-1, with a possible D match to TRBD1 (5 bases). The sequence was collected from a woman between 50 and 59 years old with active or convalescent COVID-19. The sample consisted of peripheral blood. The CDR3 DNA is TGTGCCAGCTCACTAAGTCAGGCAGGGGCTTTCTTT. This codes for CASSLSQAGAFF.